The next 23 T cell receptor beta chains were all read from a single sample in a study of response to subunit inactivated influenza vaccine. TCRdb re-called the RT-PCR reads with MiXCR, one entry per CDR3 protein. Among about 480,000 distinct CDR3 sequences listed, 13% were seen once. The input for sequencing was PBMCs from blood, taken more than 35 days after vaccination. The receptor set was obtained from a man aged 50 to 60 who received an inactivated influenza vaccine.

This clonotype has ten or more counts. The V gene is TRBV6-1, the J gene TRBJ2-7; D is perhaps TRBD2 (6 bases). CDR1 is MNHNS, CDR2 SASEGT, per germline. V was pared by 6 bases and J by 1 base, with 13 bases between. This CDR3 spans 14 amino acids. CDR3: CASRSAGSSYEQYF. DNA for the CDR3: TGTGCCAGCAGGTCTGCGGGGAGTTCCTACGAGCAGTACTTC.

This clonotype was detected ten times or more. The chain is built from TRBV10-1 and TRBJ1-2, with D possibly matching TRBD1 (5 bases). The CDR3 has 15 residues. The V end was cut by 2 bases, the J end by 6 bases, with 16 bases between. CDR1 and CDR2 (germline): WNHNN, SYGVQD (reference sequence). CDR3 coding DNA: TGCGCCAGCAGTGAGAGAAGGGGCGCTTTCCATGGCTACACCTTC. As protein: CASSERRGAFHGYTF.

This clonotype was seen only a few times. The rearrangement joins TRBV28 to TRBJ2-4; D is perhaps TRBD1 or TRBD2 (5 bases each). This CDR3 is built from 15 residues. CDR1 and CDR2 (germline): MDHEN, SYDVKM. V was clipped by 5 bases and J by 3 bases, with 14 bases between them. The CDR3 sequence is CASSLPGQGKNIQYF. CDR3 sequence (DNA): TGTGCCAGCAGTCTCCCGGGGCAGGGCAAAAACATTCAGTACTTC.

This clonotype was recorded a few times. The chain couples TRBV2 to TRBJ2-2, with 7 bases lining up with TRBD1. The CDR3 sequence is 16 residues long. CDR1 and CDR2 from the germline V gene are SNHLY and FYNNEI. V shed 6 bases and J 0 bases; nucleotides not matched to a gene: 7. The CDR3 loop is CASRKTGLANTGELFF. The CDR3 DNA reads as TGTGCCAGCAGGAAGACAGGGCTCGCGAACACCGGGGAGCTGTTTTTT.

The rearrangement joins TRBV28 to TRBJ2-2, with TRBD2 identical over 7 bases. This CDR3 has 16 residues. The V and J ends lost 6 bases and 0 bases, in that order; junction bases with no gene match: 7. Germline lookup yields CDR1 MDHEN and CDR2 SYDVKM. The CDR3 sequence: CASSPGGGANTGELFF. The CDR3 DNA sequence: TGTGCCAGCAGCCCGGGTGGGGGGGCGAACACCGGGGAGCTGTTTTTT.

This clonotype came up many times. This chain joins TRBV20-1 and TRBJ2-2; perhaps TRBD2 as D (6 bases). Germline V lookup: CDR1 DFQATT, CDR2 SNEGSKA (reference sequence). The CDR3 covers 14 residues. The V gene lost 3 bases and the J gene lost 4 bases, with 12 bases spanning the gap. CDR3 sequence: CSAREGVGTGELFF. As DNA, the CDR3 is TGCAGTGCTAGGGAGGGAGTTGGCACCGGGGAGCTGTTTTTT.

The V and J genes are TRBV12-3 or TRBV12-4 and TRBJ2-5, with a possible D match to TRBD2 (5 bases). The CDR3 has 14 residues. Trimming left V 3 bases short and J 5 bases short, with 13 bases between. CDR3 amino acids: CASSFSVGVETQYF. The CDR3 coding sequence is TGTGCCAGCAGTTTTAGCGTTGGGGTGGAGACCCAGTACTTC.

There are a few counts of this clonotype. This sequence joins TRBV25-1 and TRBJ2-5; the D gene is possibly TRBD1 (5 bases). This CDR3 contains 15 residues. The ends were cut back, 1 base at V and 5 bases at J, with 14 bases in the middle. Germline lookup yields CDR1 MGHDK and CDR2 SYGVNS. This chain's CDR3 is CASSELGQGWETQYF. As DNA, the CDR3 is TGTGCCAGCAGTGAATTGGGCCAGGGATGGGAGACCCAGTACTTC. Filled out from reference TRBV25-1 and TRBJ2-5, the complete variable domain reads EADIYQTPRYLVIGTGKKITLECSQTMGHDKMYWYQQDPGMELHLIHYSYGVNSTEKGDLSSESTVSRIRTEHFPLTLESARPSHTSQYLCASSELGQGWETQYFGPGTRLLVL.

The rearrangement joins TRBV4-3 to TRBJ1-6; D gene uncertain. Germline V gives CDR1 LGHNA, CDR2 YSLEER. V was trimmed by 0 bases and J by 0 bases, leaving 9 bases between them. This CDR3 spans 17 amino acids. CDR3 loop: CASSQDRSSSYNSPLHF. For the CDR3, the DNA is TGCGCCAGCAGCCAAGATCGGAGTAGCTCCTATAATTCACCCCTCCACTTT.

This clonotype was counted a few times. The chain joins TRBV29-1 to TRBJ2-7; the match to TRBD1 covers 8 bases. The CDR3 contains 12 residues. Germline CDR1 is SQVTM and CDR2 is ANQGSEA. V dropped 7 bases and J dropped 0; count of bases not matched to a gene: 2. The CDR3 loop is CSGGTGSYEQYF. The CDR3 coding sequence is TGCAGCGGAGGGACAGGCTCCTACGAGCAGTACTTC.

The genes are TRBV5-6 and TRBJ2-1; perhaps TRBD2 as D (6 bases). V lost 0 bases and J 8 bases, leaving 12 bases between the germline ends. Per the germline V gene, CDR1 is SGHDT and CDR2 is YYEEEE. The CDR3 runs to 14 residues. The chain's CDR3 is CASSLAREWHEQFF. CDR3 nucleotide sequence: TGTGCCAGCAGCTTGGCTCGGGAGTGGCATGAGCAGTTCTTC. The whole variable domain, remainder taken from reference TRBV5-6 and TRBJ2-1, is DAGVTQSPTHLIKTRGQQVTLRCSPKSGHDTVSWYQQALGQGPQFIFQYYEEEERQRGNFPDRFSGHQFPNYSSELNVNALLLGDSALYLCASSLAREWHEQFFGPGTRLTVL.

The chain carries TRBV7-2 and TRBJ2-7; either TRBD1 or TRBD2 may fit D (5 bases each). CDR3 length: 14 residues. The V and J ends lost 1 base and 6 bases respectively, with 13 bases between them. Germline V lookup: CDR1 SGHTA, CDR2 FQGNSA. In nucleotides, the CDR3 is TGTGCCAGCAGCTTAGACCGACCGGGGACCGAGCAGTACTTC. Amino acid sequence: CASSLDRPGTEQYF.

This clonotype was seen only a few times. This chain joins TRBV27 and TRBJ2-1; TRBD2 aligns across 8 bases. The CDR3 runs 18 residues. The ends lost 3 bases at V and 3 bases at J; junction bases unmatched: 13. Germline CDR1 MNHEY, CDR2 SMNVEV (reference sequence). In nucleotides, the CDR3 is TGTGCCAGCAGTTTGGGGATCCAGGCGGGAGGATTCTACAATGAGCAGTTCTTC. Residues: CASSLGIQAGGFYNEQFF.

The table lists this clonotype with a few counts. The rearrangement uses TRBV29-1 and TRBJ1-2; D gene uncertain. Germline lookup yields CDR1 SQVTM and CDR2 ANQGSEA. This CDR3 region has 11 residues. Trimming cost V 7 bases and J 5 bases, with 11 bases left between them. The CDR3, as DNA: TGCAGCGCCAGCGACCGATATGGCTACACCTTC. Encoded protein: CSASDRYGYTF.

This clonotype was recorded a few times. V is TRBV18 and J is TRBJ2-1, with D hard to call. From germline, CDR1 is KGHSH and CDR2 LQKENI. Trimming shortened V by 3 bases and J by 0 bases, and 12 bases separated the two germline ends. The CDR3 loop spans 16 amino acids. DNA for the CDR3: TGTGCCAGCTCACCTACCTTACCCAGCTCCTACAATGAGCAGTTCTTC. It is translated as CASSPTLPSSYNEQFF.

The chain uses TRBV6-5 and TRBJ2-7; possibly TRBD1 for D (6 bases). CDR1 is MNHEY, CDR2 SVGAGI, per germline. The CDR3 spans 14 residues. Trimming took 5 bases from V and 1 from J, leaving 12 bases between them. Here the CDR3 DNA reads TGTGCCAGCAGTACCGACAGGAAATCCTACGAGCAGTACTTC. It specifies CASSTDRKSYEQYF.

The chain is built from TRBV7-2 and TRBJ2-5; 9 positions agree with TRBD2. V shed 4 bases and J 5 bases; nucleotides not matched to a gene: 8. The germline CDR1 and CDR2 sequences are SGHTA and FQGNSA. CDR3 size: 15 residues. The CDR3 bases are TGTGCCAGCAGCTCACGGCGGGGGGGGTGGGAGACCCAGTACTTC. It yields the protein CASSSRRGGWETQYF. Combining the CDR3 with reference TRBV7-2 and TRBJ2-5 gives the whole variable domain GAGVSQSPSNKVTEKGKDVELRCDPISGHTALYWYRQSLGQGLEFLIYFQGNSAPDKSGLPSDRFSAERTGGSVSTLTIQRTQQEDSAVYLCASSSRRGGWETQYFGPGTRLLVL.

This clonotype was observed at least ten times. The V call is TRBV7-3, the J call TRBJ2-1; 11 bases are shared with TRBD1. Germline CDR1 reads SGHTA; CDR2 reads FQGTGA. The CDR3 is 15 amino acids. The V gene end was trimmed by 4 bases and the J gene end by 15 bases; junction bases not matched to a gene: 14. The CDR3 DNA reads as TGTGCCAGCAGCTCCCTGGGCCCGGGACAGGGGGAAATGTTCTTC. This sequence encodes CASSSLGPGQGEMFF.

The chain links TRBV7-8 to TRBJ2-3; D not resolved. The germline gives CDR1 SGHVS, CDR2 FQNEAQ. Trimming shortened V by 1 base and J by 4 bases, and 15 bases separated the two germline ends. The CDR3 runs 16 residues. The CDR3 protein is CASSLGPRGFSDTQYF. Written as DNA, the CDR3 is TGTGCCAGCAGCTTAGGGCCCCGTGGTTTTTCAGATACGCAGTATTTT.

V usage is TRBV5-1 and J usage is TRBJ2-2; the D gene is possibly TRBD2 (5 bases). Per germline, CDR1 SGHRS and CDR2 YFSETQ. Trimming took off 0 bases at V and 0 bases at J, with 15 bases between the two ends. There are 18 residues in the CDR3. CDR3 sequence: CASSLAVMSGSNTGELFF. The CDR3 nucleotides are TGCGCCAGCAGCTTGGCCGTGATGAGCGGTTCGAACACCGGGGAGCTGTTTTTT.

Concerning this clonotype: Given a much more abundant clone one base away, this may be a read error. The V and J genes are TRBV4-1 and TRBJ2-7; 7 nucleotides agree with TRBD1. The CDR3 covers 14 residues. Germline V lookup: CDR1 MGHRA, CDR2 YSYEKL. CDR3 sequence (DNA): TGCGCCAGCAGCCTTCAGGACAGGTCCCACGAGGAGTACTTC. It specifies CASSLQDRSHEEYF.

The V and J genes are TRBV5-4 and TRBJ2-7; 8 positions agree with TRBD1. Germline V gene lookup returns CDR1 SGHNT and CDR2 YYREEE (reference sequence). CDR3 length equals 15 residues. Trimming removed 2 bases from V and 2 bases from J; junction bases left unmatched: 6. As DNA, the CDR3 is TGTGCCAGCAGCTTCATGGGACAGGCGGCCTACGAGCAGTACTTC. Translation gives CASSFMGQAAYEQYF.

This clonotype was seen repeatedly, ten times or more. This chain joins TRBV6-2 or TRBV6-3 and TRBJ2-3; TRBD1 aligns across 7 bases. After removal of 2 bases from V and 2 bases from J, the junction contained 4 bases not matched to a gene. Germline CDR1 and CDR2: MNHEY and SVGEGT. CDR3 length: 15 residues. This chain's CDR3 is CASSYNRGFTDTQYF. The CDR3, as DNA: TGTGCCAGCAGTTACAACAGGGGATTCACAGATACGCAGTATTTT.